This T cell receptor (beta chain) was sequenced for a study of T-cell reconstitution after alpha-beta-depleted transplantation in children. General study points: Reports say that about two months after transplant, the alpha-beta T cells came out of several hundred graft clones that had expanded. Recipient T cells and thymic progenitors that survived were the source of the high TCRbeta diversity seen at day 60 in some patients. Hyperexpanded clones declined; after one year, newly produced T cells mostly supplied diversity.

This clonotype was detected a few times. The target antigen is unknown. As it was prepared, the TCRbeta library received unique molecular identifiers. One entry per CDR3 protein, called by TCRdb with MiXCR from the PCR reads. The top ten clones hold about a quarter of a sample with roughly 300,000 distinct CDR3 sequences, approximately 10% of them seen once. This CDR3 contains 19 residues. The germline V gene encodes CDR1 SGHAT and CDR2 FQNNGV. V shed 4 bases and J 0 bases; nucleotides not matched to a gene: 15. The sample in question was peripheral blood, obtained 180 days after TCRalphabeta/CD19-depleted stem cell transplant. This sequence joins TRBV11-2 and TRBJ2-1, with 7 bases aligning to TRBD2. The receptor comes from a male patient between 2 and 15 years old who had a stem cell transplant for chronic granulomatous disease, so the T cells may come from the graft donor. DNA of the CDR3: TGTGCCAGCAGCTCACGGGTAAAAACTGGCGGGGGCTCCTACAATGAGCAGTTCTTC. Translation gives CASSSRVKTGGGSYNEQFF. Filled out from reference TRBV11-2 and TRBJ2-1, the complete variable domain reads EAGVAQSPRYKIIEKRQSVAFWCNPISGHATLYWYQQILGQGPKLLIQFQNNGVVDDSQLPKDRFSAERLKGVDSTLKIQPAKLEDSAVYLCASSSRVKTGGGSYNEQFFGPGTRLTVL.